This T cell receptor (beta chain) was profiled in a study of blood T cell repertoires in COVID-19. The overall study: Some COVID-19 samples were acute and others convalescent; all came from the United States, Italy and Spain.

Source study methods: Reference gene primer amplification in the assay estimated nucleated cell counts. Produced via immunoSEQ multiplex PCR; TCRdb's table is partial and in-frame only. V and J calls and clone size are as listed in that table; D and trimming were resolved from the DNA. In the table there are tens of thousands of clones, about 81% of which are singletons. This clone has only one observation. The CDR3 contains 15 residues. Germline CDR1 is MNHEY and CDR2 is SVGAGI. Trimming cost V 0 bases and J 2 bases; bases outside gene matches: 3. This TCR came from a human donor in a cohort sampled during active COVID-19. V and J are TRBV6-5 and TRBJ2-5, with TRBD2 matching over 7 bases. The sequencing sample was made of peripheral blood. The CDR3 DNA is TGTGCCAGCAGTTACTCCTGGGGGGGGCAAGAGACCCAGTACTTC. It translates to CASSYSWGGQETQYF.